These 21 T cell receptor beta chains share one sample of origin, sequenced in a study of blood T cell repertoires in COVID-19. Sequenced by immunoSEQ multiplex PCR; TCRdb stores in-frame clones only, minus some. The sample lists about 340,000 clones, around 85% occurring once. Input material: PBMCs or T cells enriched from blood (not recorded which). These receptor sequences come from a woman aged 35 to 49 with acute COVID-19.

Written as DNA, the CDR3 is TGTGCCAGCAGTTACACTAGGTTCCACGAGCAGTACTTC. It encodes CASSYTRFHEQYF. V and J are TRBV6-2 or TRBV6-3 and TRBJ2-7; D may be TRBD2 (5 bases). Trimming left V 2 bases short and J 5 bases short, with 10 bases between. Germline values: CDR1 MNHEY, CDR2 SVGEGT. The CDR3 runs to 13 residues.

Here the CDR3 reads CASSQFHRGDNEQFF. CDR3 sequence (DNA): TGTGCCAGCAGCCAATTCCACAGGGGAGACAATGAGCAGTTCTTC. V usage is TRBV4-2 and J usage is TRBJ2-1, with TRBD1 matching 7 bases. The CDR3 runs to 15 residues. CDR1 is LGHNA, CDR2 YNFKEQ, per germline. With 2 bases clipped from V and 5 bases from J, the junction kept 6 bases outside the gene matches.

This chain links TRBV7-2 with TRBJ2-1, with no clear D. Germline values: CDR1 SGHTA, CDR2 FQGNSA. The V end lost 11 bases, the J end lost 0 bases, and 14 bases lay between the germline ends. CDR3 size: 14 residues. In DNA, the CDR3 is TGTGCCGCAGCATTACAGAGCTCCTACAATGAGCAGTTCTTC. This encodes CAAALQSSYNEQFF.

The rearrangement uses TRBV7-9 and TRBJ1-1; D is uncertain. Germline CDR1 SEHNR, CDR2 FQNEAQ (reference sequence). Trimming took off 3 bases at V and 0 bases at J, with 8 bases between the two ends. The length of the CDR3 is 14 residues. CDR3: CASSLQQLNTEAFF. The CDR3 region has the DNA TGTGCCAGCAGCTTGCAACAGCTGAACACTGAAGCTTTCTTT.

The chain is built from TRBV9 and TRBJ1-2, with 9 bases matching TRBD1. The CDR3 totals 16 residues. Per germline, CDR1 SGDLS and CDR2 YYNGEE. The V gene end was trimmed by 3 bases and the J gene end by 8 bases; junction bases not matched to a gene: 14. Here the CDR3 DNA reads TGTGCCAGCAGCGACCGTCTATTACAGGGGGCATCCGGCTACACCTTC. Encoded protein: CASSDRLLQGASGYTF.

V gene TRBV19 combines with J gene TRBJ1-1; 10 bases line up with TRBD1. V was pared by 8 bases and J by 5 bases, with 8 bases of the junction left unmatched. The CDR3 runs to 14 residues. Germline V gene data show CDR1 as LNHDA and CDR2 as SQIVND (reference sequence). The CDR3 bases are TGTGCCAGTCATGACAGGGGGCGGCAAACTGAAGCTTTCTTT. It encodes CASHDRGRQTEAFF.

The chain couples TRBV28 to TRBJ2-7, with 8 bases that match TRBD2. The CDR3 totals 16 residues. The ends lost 3 bases at V and 0 bases at J; junction bases unmatched: 7. Germline values: CDR1 MDHEN, CDR2 SYDVKM. CDR3 bases: TGTGCCAGCAGTTTTCGTCGCGGGAGGCCCTCCTACGAGCAGTACTTC. Its protein product is CASSFRRGRPSYEQYF. Full variable domain (remainder filled in from reference TRBV28 and TRBJ2-7): DVKVTQSSRYLVKRTGEKVFLECVQDMDHENMFWYRQDPGLGLRLIYFSYDVKMKEKGDIPEGYSVSREKKERFSLILESASTNQTSMYLCASSFRRGRPSYEQYFGPGTRLTVT.

The gene calls are TRBV12-5 and TRBJ2-2; 8 bases fit TRBD1. The ends lost 1 base at V and 6 bases at J; junction bases unmatched: 1. CDR1 LGHNT and CDR2 FRNRAP come from the germline V gene. This CDR3 has 14 amino acids. This chain's CDR3 is CASGLEQGAGELFF. The CDR3 nucleotides are TGTGCTAGTGGTTTGGAACAGGGGGCCGGGGAGCTGTTTTTT.

DNA of the CDR3: TGTGCCAGCAGCTTGGGGGGAGGCCAGGGCTACAATGAGCAGTTCTTC. Amino acid sequence: CASSLGGGQGYNEQFF. The J gene is TRBJ2-1, the V gene TRBV5-4, with a possible D match to TRBD2 (6 bases). V dropped 0 bases and J dropped 3 bases, with 13 bases sitting between them. There are 16 residues in the CDR3. Germline assignment: CDR1 SGHNT and CDR2 YYREEE (reference sequence).

The chain uses TRBV7-8 and TRBJ2-1; TRBD1 aligns across 7 bases. This CDR3 spans 18 amino acids. The V and J ends lost 6 bases and 1 base, in that order; junction bases with no gene match: 15. Germline lookup yields CDR1 SGHVS and CDR2 FQNEAQ. The CDR3: CASSPINRGGSSYNEQFF. The CDR3 region has the DNA TGTGCCAGCAGTCCTATTAACAGGGGCGGGTCTTCCTACAATGAGCAGTTCTTC.

V gene TRBV9 combines with J gene TRBJ2-1, with 9 bases identical to TRBD1. Losses at the gene ends were 3 bases for V and 6 bases for J; bases not matched to a gene: 7. Germline CDR1 and CDR2: SGDLS and YYNGEE. This CDR3 has 15 residues. CDR3 region: CASSARQGVGNEQFF. Here the CDR3 DNA reads TGTGCCAGCAGCGCTAGACAGGGGGTTGGCAATGAGCAGTTCTTC.

The chain joins TRBV2 to TRBJ1-5; D is perhaps TRBD1 (6 bases). Per the germline V gene, CDR1 is SNHLY and CDR2 is FYNNEI. Trimming pared 6 bases from V and 1 base from J, leaving 13 bases between. The CDR3 runs 15 residues. In DNA, the CDR3 is TGTGCCAGCAGGTACAGGGTCTGGAGCAATCAGCCCCAGCATTTT. It codes for CASRYRVWSNQPQHF. Looking up the rest from reference TRBV2 and TRBJ1-5 gives the full variable domain: EPEVTQTPSHQVTQMGQEVILRCVPISNHLYFYWYRQILGQKVEFLVSFYNNEISEKSEIFDDQFSVERPDGSNFTLKIRSTKLEDSAMYFCASRYRVWSNQPQHFGDGTRLSIL.

J is TRBJ2-1 and V is TRBV5-5; D is ambiguous. V dropped 1 base and J dropped 5 bases, with 7 bases sitting between them. Germline V CDR1 and CDR2: SGHKS, YYEKEE (reference sequence). This CDR3 is built from 13 residues. The chain's CDR3 is CASSLFPDNEQFF. DNA of the CDR3: TGTGCCAGCAGCTTGTTCCCGGACAATGAGCAGTTCTTC.

DNA of the CDR3: TGTGCCAGCAGCCACGGACACAGGGGATTAGGTAACTATGGCTACACCTTC. As protein: CASSHGHRGLGNYGYTF. The rearrangement joins TRBV12-1 to TRBJ1-2; the listed D gene, TRBD1, was not tested against the DNA. TRBV12-1 is a pseudogene segment. CDR3 size: 17 residues.

The V gene is TRBV5-1, the J gene TRBJ1-1; maybe TRBD1 (6 bases). Germline CDR1 SGHRS, CDR2 YFSETQ. V was trimmed by 3 bases and J by 0 bases, leaving 18 bases between them. This CDR3 is built from 17 residues. CDR3 sequence: CASSSLQGQTMNTEAFF. The CDR3 DNA reads TGCGCCAGCAGCTCCCTTCAAGGACAGACCATGAACACTGAAGCTTTCTTT.

V usage is TRBV28 and J usage is TRBJ2-7; 8 nucleotides align to TRBD2. J gave up 3 bases and V 6 bases, and 13 bases lay outside the gene matches. This CDR3 has 16 residues. Germline values: CDR1 MDHEN, CDR2 SYDVKM. The CDR3 nucleotides are TGTGCCAGCAGACCCAGTATGGCGGGAGGAAACTACGAGCAGTACTTC. It yields the protein CASRPSMAGGNYEQYF.

This clone turned up a few times. J is TRBJ1-2 and V is TRBV12-3 or TRBV12-4; the D is unclear. This CDR3 comprises 12 residues. V gave up 2 bases and J gave up 7 bases, with 8 bases separating them. CDR3 residues: CASSLWRAGYTF. CDR3 nucleotides: TGTGCCAGCAGTTTATGGAGGGCTGGCTACACCTTC.

V gene TRBV6-5 combines with J gene TRBJ1-5, with 7 bases matching TRBD1. V gave up 10 bases and J gave up 16 bases; unmatched junction bases: 19. The germline gives CDR1 MNHEY, CDR2 SVGAGI. The length of the CDR3 is 13 residues. CDR3 protein: CATKRQGISALHF. DNA of the CDR3: TGTGCCACGAAACGACAGGGAATCAGTGCTTTACATTTT.

J is TRBJ2-7 and V is TRBV29-1; D is uncertain. The V gene lost 5 bases and the J gene lost 5 bases, with 10 bases spanning the gap. The CDR3 has 11 amino acids. Germline loops: CDR1 SQVTM, CDR2 ANQGSEA. CDR3 loop: CSVSDWNEQYF. The CDR3 coding sequence is TGCAGCGTTAGCGACTGGAACGAGCAGTACTTC.

This chain connects TRBV6-5 to TRBJ1-2; the D is unclear. V was pared by 8 bases and J by 4 bases, with 20 bases between. This CDR3 is built from 15 residues. Germline CDR1 MNHEY, CDR2 SVGAGI. CDR3 sequence reads: CASVRQATGGYGYTF. In nucleotides, the CDR3 is TGTGCCAGCGTCCGGCAGGCCACCGGTGGCTATGGCTACACCTTC.

J is TRBJ2-5 and V is TRBV28; 8 bases line up with TRBD1. The V gene's germline CDR1 is MDHEN and CDR2 SYDVKM. V trimming: 5 bases; J trimming: 3 bases; junction bases outside the gene matches: 8. The CDR3 is 15 amino acids. The CDR3 loop reads CASSRQMDREETQYF. The DNA of the CDR3 is TGTGCCAGCAGTCGACAAATGGACAGGGAAGAGACCCAGTACTTC.